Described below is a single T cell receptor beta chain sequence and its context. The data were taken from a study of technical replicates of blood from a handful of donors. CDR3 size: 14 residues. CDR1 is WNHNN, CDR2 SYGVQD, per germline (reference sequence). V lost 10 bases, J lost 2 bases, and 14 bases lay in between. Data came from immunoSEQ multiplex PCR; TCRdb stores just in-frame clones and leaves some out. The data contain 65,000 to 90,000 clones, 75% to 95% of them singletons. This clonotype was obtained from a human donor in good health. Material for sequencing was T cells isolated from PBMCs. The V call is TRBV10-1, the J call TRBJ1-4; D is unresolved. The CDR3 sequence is CATFWRATNEKLFF. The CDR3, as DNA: TGCGCCACTTTCTGGAGGGCCACTAATGAAAAACTGTTTTTT.